One sample yielded the 29 T cell receptor beta chains listed below, sequenced in a study of OX40 agonist ivuxolimab in advanced cancers. Clones were read by immunoSEQ multiplex PCR, and TCRdb kept only the in-frame ones, dropping some. The table shows some 40,000 clones, with over 80% occurring only once. The source was CD4+ or CD8+ T cells sorted from blood, collected in a trial of the OX40 agonist ivuxolimab. The origin of the receptors is an adult with an advanced solid tumor such as melanoma, head and neck, liver or kidney cancer.

The V call is TRBV6-5, the J call TRBJ1-2, with 7 bases lining up with TRBD1. The CDR3 runs 15 residues. CDR1 and CDR2 (germline): MNHEY, SVGAGI. After removal of 7 bases from V and 3 bases from J, the junction contained 11 bases not matched to a gene. Here the CDR3 DNA reads TGTGCCAGCACGCGCACAGGGGAATTCGACTATGGCTACACCTTC. Protein sequence: CASTRTGEFDYGYTF.

The J gene is TRBJ2-1, the V gene TRBV19; TRBD1 aligns across 8 bases. Trimming at V came to 3 bases and at J to 3 bases, leaving 4 bases not matched to a gene. Germline values: CDR1 LNHDA, CDR2 SQIVND (reference sequence). The CDR3 contains 15 residues. The CDR3 DNA sequence: TGTGCCAGTAGTATGGCAGGGGGCGACTACAATGAGCAGTTCTTC. Translating it yields CASSMAGGDYNEQFF.

This chain's CDR3 is CASSISGGGNQPQHF. CDR3 in DNA: TGTGCCAGTAGTATTAGTGGGGGGGGCAATCAGCCCCAGCATTTT. V is TRBV19 and J is TRBJ1-5; perhaps TRBD1 as D (5 bases). Germline lookup yields CDR1 LNHDA and CDR2 SQIVND (reference sequence). V shed 3 bases and J shed 2 bases, with 11 bases lying between them. The CDR3 totals 15 residues.

The chain couples TRBV6-1 to TRBJ2-3; 7 bases align to TRBD1. The germline V gene has CDR1 MNHNS and CDR2 SASEGT. The V and J ends lost 2 bases and 4 bases, in that order; junction bases with no gene match: 6. The CDR3 is made up of 15 amino acids. As DNA, the CDR3 is TGTGCCAGCAGTGAATCGGGAACAGGGGCAGATACGCAGTATTTT. Its translation: CASSESGTGADTQYF.

The V and J genes are TRBV7-9 and TRBJ1-1; unclear D gene. Germline CDR1 SEHNR, CDR2 FQNEAQ (reference sequence). The CDR3 is made up of 12 amino acids. The germline V and J ends were trimmed by 0 bases and 7 bases, with 6 bases remaining between them. CDR3 nucleotides: TGTGCCAGCAGCTTAGCAGGAGATGAAGCTTTCTTT. It translates to CASSLAGDEAFF.

The chain carries TRBV27 and TRBJ2-7; no reliable D call. Deletions cut 1 base from V and 2 bases from J, with 15 bases between. The germline V gene encodes CDR1 MNHEY and CDR2 SMNVEV (reference sequence). This CDR3 has 16 amino acids. The CDR3 loop reads CASSLLGSSRAYEQYF. The CDR3, as DNA: TGTGCCAGCAGTTTATTGGGATCGTCCCGGGCCTACGAGCAGTACTTC.

The V and J genes are TRBV28 and TRBJ1-5; 7 bases align to TRBD1. CDR1 and CDR2 from the germline V gene are MDHEN and SYDVKM. CDR3 length equals 17 residues. The junction had 16 bases not matched to a gene; V was cut back by 4 bases and J by 7 bases. The CDR3 bases are TGTGCCAGCAGTTCTACTCTTCGACAGGGTTTTAACCAGCCCCAGCATTTT. Translating it yields CASSSTLRQGFNQPQHF. Variable domain in full (rest from reference TRBV28 and TRBJ1-5): DVKVTQSSRYLVKRTGEKVFLECVQDMDHENMFWYRQDPGLGLRLIYFSYDVKMKEKGDIPEGYSVSREKKERFSLILESASTNQTSMYLCASSSTLRQGFNQPQHFGDGTRLSIL.

This clone was counted a few times. The chain combines TRBV6-6 with TRBJ2-7; unclear D gene. This CDR3 has 11 residues. The V end lost 6 bases, the J end lost 12 bases, and 15 bases lay between the germline ends. Germline V gene sequence: CDR1 MNHNY, CDR2 SVGAGI (reference sequence). The CDR3: CASSLGPEWYF. The DNA for the CDR3 is TGTGCCAGCAGCCTAGGTCCGGAGTGGTACTTC.

The chain is built from TRBV6-6 and TRBJ1-1, with a tentative D call TRBD1 (5 bases). V lost 3 bases and J lost 4, with 15 bases in between. CDR3 length: 15 amino acids. CDR1 MNHNY and CDR2 SVGAGI come from the germline V gene (reference sequence). CDR3 protein: CASSYYTGGSTEAFF. DNA of the CDR3: TGTGCCAGCAGTTATTACACGGGGGGGAGCACTGAAGCTTTCTTT.

The chain recombines TRBV6-5 with TRBJ1-2, with D tentatively TRBD1 (5 bases). Germline V CDR1 and CDR2: MNHEY, SVGAGI. The CDR3 covers 16 residues. Trimming pared 0 bases from V and 4 bases from J, leaving 15 bases between. CDR3 residues: CASSYSLRGEGYGYTF. The CDR3, as DNA: TGTGCCAGCAGTTACTCTTTACGAGGGGAAGGCTATGGCTACACCTTC.

CDR3 DNA: TGTGCCAGCAGCGACAGGGGGCGCGACGGCTACACCTTC. Amino acid sequence: CASSDRGRDGYTF. The chain couples TRBV6-1 to TRBJ1-2, with 10 bases aligning to TRBD1. The CDR3 length is 13 residues. The germline V gene encodes CDR1 MNHNS and CDR2 SASEGT. V gave up 6 bases and J gave up 8 bases; unmatched junction bases: 6.

V and J are TRBV29-1 and TRBJ1-1; D is possibly TRBD1 (5 bases). The V end was cut by 3 bases, the J end by 7 bases, with 9 bases between. CDR3 length: 11 amino acids. From germline, CDR1 is SQVTM and CDR2 ANQGSEA. Here the CDR3 reads CSVDRDLEAFF. The CDR3 nucleotides read TGCAGCGTTGACAGGGACCTTGAAGCTTTCTTT.

The chain recombines TRBV19 with TRBJ1-2; D is ambiguous. This CDR3 has 12 amino acids. Germline V gives CDR1 LNHDA, CDR2 SQIVND (reference sequence). The V end was cut by 5 bases, the J end by 4 bases, with 8 bases between. CDR3: CASSLGTYGYTF. CDR3 DNA sequence: TGTGCCAGTAGTCTTGGCACCTATGGCTACACCTTC.

V and J are TRBV19 and TRBJ2-7; D ambiguous. Germline V gene sequence: CDR1 LNHDA, CDR2 SQIVND (reference sequence). Trimming shortened V by 1 base and J by 1 base, and 8 bases separated the two germline ends. The CDR3 has 14 residues. CDR3 sequence: CASSIGARSYEQYF. CDR3 in DNA: TGTGCCAGTAGTATAGGCGCCAGATCCTACGAGCAGTACTTC.

The chain uses TRBV4-1 and TRBJ2-3; no firm D call. Per germline, CDR1 MGHRA and CDR2 YSYEKL. V lost 1 base to trimming and J lost 2 bases, with 7 bases between them. This CDR3 has 14 residues. Written as DNA, the CDR3 is TGCGCCAGCAGCCAAGCGGGCGACACAGATACGCAGTATTTT. It yields the protein CASSQAGDTDTQYF.

In this sample, this clone turned up a few times. V and J are TRBV7-6 and TRBJ2-7, with TRBD1 identical over 10 bases. Germline V gives CDR1 SGHVS, CDR2 FNYEAQ. The CDR3 has 16 amino acids. The trim removed 5 bases at V and 4 bases at J, leaving 11 bases unmatched. The CDR3 sequence: CASSATGTGAVYEQYF. In DNA form, the CDR3 reads TGTGCCAGCAGCGCCACCGGGACAGGGGCTGTGTACGAGCAGTACTTC.

The J gene is TRBJ2-5, the V gene TRBV10-3; D unclear. The V and J ends lost 5 bases and 5 bases respectively, with 21 bases between them. The germline gives CDR1 ENHRY, CDR2 SYGVKD. The CDR3 runs to 16 residues. The CDR3 DNA reads as TGTGCCATCAGTCCCAAAGACTTGAAGGGTGGGGAGACCCAGTACTTC. Its translation is CAISPKDLKGGETQYF.

The chain links TRBV27 to TRBJ1-2; 10 bases map to TRBD1. The junction had 2 bases not matched to a gene; V was cut back by 0 bases and J by 7 bases. Germline lookup yields CDR1 MNHEY and CDR2 SMNVEV (reference sequence). This CDR3 has 14 residues. The CDR3 loop reads CASSLSGTGVGYTF. DNA of the CDR3: TGTGCCAGCAGTTTATCTGGGACAGGGGTTGGCTACACCTTC.

This clone was observed a single time. J is TRBJ1-1 and V is TRBV5-6, with no clear D. Germline CDR1 SGHDT, CDR2 YYEEEE. The V and J ends lost 3 bases and 7 bases respectively, with 10 bases between them. This CDR3 comprises 12 residues. Written as DNA, the CDR3 is TGTGCCAGCAGCTACGAACGGAGTGAAGCTTTCTTT. Protein product: CASSYERSEAFF.

The chain employs TRBV7-6 and TRBJ2-2; 7 bases agree with TRBD1. Trimming cost V 5 bases and J 4 bases; bases outside gene matches: 13. This CDR3 region has 17 residues. Germline V gives CDR1 SGHVS, CDR2 FNYEAQ. The CDR3 sequence is CASSLSPGQSITGELFF. Written as DNA, the CDR3 is TGTGCCAGCAGCCTCTCACCGGGACAGAGTATCACCGGGGAGCTGTTTTTT.

The gene calls are TRBV2 and TRBJ2-1; 12 bases are shared with TRBD2. The V gene end was trimmed by 5 bases and the J gene end by 2 bases; junction bases not matched to a gene: 10. In germline, CDR1 is SNHLY, CDR2 FYNNEI. The CDR3 length is 18 residues. The CDR3, as DNA: TGTGCCAGCAGTCTACTAGCGGGAGGCTCGGGGGCCTACAATGAGCAGTTCTTC. This translates into CASSLLAGGSGAYNEQFF. Combining the CDR3 with reference TRBV2 and TRBJ2-1 gives the whole variable domain EPEVTQTPSHQVTQMGQEVILRCVPISNHLYFYWYRQILGQKVEFLVSFYNNEISEKSEIFDDQFSVERPDGSNFTLKIRSTKLEDSAMYFCASSLLAGGSGAYNEQFFGPGTRLTVL.

The table lists this clone with a count of one. J is TRBJ2-5 and V is TRBV7-2, with D possibly being TRBD2 (6 bases). This CDR3 spans 14 amino acids. Per germline, CDR1 SGHTA and CDR2 FQGNSA. V was trimmed by 3 bases and J by 1 base, leaving 9 bases between them. As DNA, the CDR3 is TGTGCCAGCAGCTTCTGGGGACTCCAAGAGACCCAGTACTTC. Amino acids: CASSFWGLQETQYF.

This clone has just one count. The chain recombines TRBV13 with TRBJ2-5; unclear D gene. The CDR3 contains 13 residues. Trimming stripped 0 bases from V and 3 bases from J, with 5 bases between. The germline CDR1 and CDR2 sequences are PRHDT and FYEKMQ (reference sequence). CDR3 bases: TGTGCCAGCAGCTTAGGGGTGGAAGAGACCCAGTACTTC. Residues: CASSLGVEETQYF.

This sequence joins TRBV4-1 and TRBJ2-1; D gene ambiguous. This CDR3 spans 14 amino acids. The germline CDR1 and CDR2 sequences are MGHRA and YSYEKL. Trimming removed 1 base at V and 9 bases at J, with 13 bases between. The CDR3 DNA reads as TGCGCCAGCAGCCAAGCGGTCCTAAAATCTGAGCAGTTCTTC. Protein sequence: CASSQAVLKSEQFF.

This clone was counted once. The chain carries TRBV6-5 and TRBJ1-1; 9 bases are shared with TRBD1. The germline V gene encodes CDR1 MNHEY and CDR2 SVGAGI. The CDR3 totals 13 residues. V lost 11 bases, J lost 1 base, and 5 bases stayed unmatched. The CDR3 DNA reads TGTGCCTCAGGGGGACAGGGGAACACTGAAGCTTTCTTT. Translated: CASGGQGNTEAFF.

The sample holds a few counts of this clone. CDR3 sequence reads: CAITPDRENTEAFF. DNA for the CDR3: TGTGCCATCACCCCTGACAGGGAGAACACTGAAGCTTTCTTT. The V gene is TRBV10-3, the J gene TRBJ1-1; 7 bases are shared with TRBD1. CDR1 and CDR2 from the germline V gene are ENHRY and SYGVKD. This CDR3 is built from 14 residues. Trimming cost V 7 bases and J 1 base; bases outside gene matches: 6.

The chain recombines TRBV7-6 with TRBJ2-7; D may be TRBD1 (5 bases). Germline V lookup: CDR1 SGHVS, CDR2 FNYEAQ. The germline V and J ends were trimmed by 0 bases and 3 bases, with 6 bases remaining between them. This CDR3 region has 13 residues. CDR3 region: CASSLAQGYEQYF. The CDR3 DNA sequence: TGTGCCAGCAGCTTAGCCCAGGGCTACGAGCAGTACTTC.

The rearrangement uses TRBV28 and TRBJ2-7; 10 bases are shared with TRBD1. The V segment lost 4 bases and the J segment 3 bases; nucleotides outside the gene matches: 3. From germline, CDR1 is MDHEN and CDR2 SYDVKM. CDR3 size: 14 residues. The CDR3 coding sequence is TGTGCCAGCAGTTCGGGGACAGGGGTCTACGAGCAGTACTTC. It translates to CASSSGTGVYEQYF.

V and J are TRBV19 and TRBJ2-3, with D possibly TRBD2 on 6 matching bases. Trimming pared 5 bases from V and 6 bases from J, leaving 15 bases between. CDR3 length equals 14 residues. CDR1 and CDR2 (germline): LNHDA, SQIVND (reference sequence). The CDR3 DNA reads as TGTGCCAGTAGTTTCAACCGGGAGAAGGATACGCAGTATTTT. Residues: CASSFNREKDTQYF.